What follows is one TCR beta chain and its context. The sample comes from a study of T cell changes during pregnancy in multiple sclerosis. Germline V CDR1 and CDR2: WNHNN, SYGVQD (reference sequence). Trimming removed 7 bases at V and 5 bases at J, with 18 bases between. The CDR3 is 16 residues long. The protocol was immunoSEQ multiplex PCR, while the TCRdb copy is restricted to in-frame clones and leaves out a portion. Found here are over 30,000 clones, 90% to 95% of them singletons; the top ten hold about 0.37%. The sample was CD4+ T cells from peripheral blood mononuclear cells, taken after pregnancy. The gene calls are TRBV10-1 and TRBJ1-6; the D gene is possibly TRBD1 (6 bases). This clonotype was sampled from a female donor with multiple sclerosis, enrolled in a pregnancy study. In nucleotides, the CDR3 is TGCGCCAGCACCGATTCAGGGGTGTACGATAATTCACCCCTCCACTTT. Translation gives CASTDSGVYDNSPLHF.